This T cell receptor beta chain was obtained from a study of CD8 T cells in Susac syndrome. The RNA, about 0.45 to 1 ug, was put through reverse transcription using random hexamers. TCRdb reprocessed the immunoSEQ multiplex PCR reads via MiXCR and lists one record per CDR3 protein. The sample lists around 280,000 distinct CDR3 sequences; 92% were seen once. Germline V gene data show CDR1 as LGHNA and CDR2 as YSLEER. The CDR3 consists of 16 residues. The junction had 8 bases not matched to a gene; V was cut back by 0 bases and J by 7 bases. Sequencing used CD4+ T cells from PBMCs. This TCR came from a human donor with multiple sclerosis. The rearrangement joins TRBV4-3 to TRBJ1-5, with TRBD1 matching over 8 bases. The CDR3 reads CASSQDLGQGEQPQHF. In DNA, the CDR3 is TGCGCCAGCAGCCAAGATCTCGGACAGGGTGAACAGCCCCAGCATTTT.